The rows below give T cell receptor beta chains drawn from one sample of a study of blood T cells in healthy people across ages. TCRdb recomputed calls from the 5' RACE reads with MiXCR, one row per CDR3 protein. The data contain around 1.5 million distinct CDR3 sequences, 55% to 75% of them seen just once; the ten biggest clones take up roughly 6.3%. Material: blood. These receptors came from a man aged 18 to 29 in good health. Both conserved end residues are part of each CDR3. Fields, in order: V gene, clone size, J gene, D gene, CDR3 protein, CDR3 DNA. D genes are given only for firm matches. Clone size appears in some rows only: once, few, many, or a class for an expanded clone.

V gene: TRBV25-1
clone size: -
J gene: TRBJ2-7
D gene: TRBD2
CDR3 protein: CASSEAAGAKYEQYF
CDR3 DNA: TGTGCCAGCAGTGAGGCAGCGGGAGCTAAGTACGAGCAGTACTTC

V gene: TRBV24-1
clone size: -
J gene: TRBJ1-1
D gene: -
CDR3 protein: CATSQAGGGTEAFF
CDR3 DNA: TGTGCCACCTCCCAAGCGGGGGGCGGCACTGAAGCTTTCTTT

V gene: TRBV20-1
clone size: -
J gene: TRBJ1-2
D gene: -
CDR3 protein: CSAPALRGYTF
CDR3 DNA: TGCAGTGCTCCGGCTCTCCGGGGCTACACCTTC

V gene: TRBV20-1
clone size: -
J gene: TRBJ1-1
D gene: -
CDR3 protein: CSASQGTTNTEAFF
CDR3 DNA: TGCAGTGCTAGCCAGGGTACGACGAACACTGAAGCTTTCTTT

V gene: TRBV7-7
clone size: -
J gene: TRBJ2-1
D gene: -
CDR3 protein: CASSSDTLNEQFF
CDR3 DNA: TGTGCTAGCAGCTCGGACACCCTCAATGAGCAGTTCTTC

V gene: TRBV27
clone size: -
J gene: TRBJ1-5
D gene: TRBD1
CDR3 protein: CASSLKPRGLEPVGPQHF
CDR3 DNA: TGTGCCAGCAGTTTGAAACCCAGGGGGCTGGAACCCGTGGGACCCCAGCATTTT

V gene: TRBV30
clone size: -
J gene: TRBJ1-1
D gene: TRBD1
CDR3 protein: CAWIQDRGPEAFF
CDR3 DNA: TGTGCCTGGATCCAGGACAGGGGTCCTGAAGCTTTCTTT

V gene: TRBV29-1
clone size: few
J gene: TRBJ2-7
D gene: -
CDR3 protein: CSVEDSGLHPYEQYF
CDR3 DNA: TGCAGCGTTGAAGATTCTGGACTCCACCCCTACGAGCAGTACTTC

V gene: TRBV4-1
clone size: -
J gene: TRBJ1-5
D gene: -
CDR3 protein: CASSRTGPRPQPQHF
CDR3 DNA: TGCGCCAGCAGCCGGACGGGGCCTAGGCCTCAGCCCCAGCATTTT

V gene: TRBV6-6
clone size: -
J gene: TRBJ2-1
D gene: -
CDR3 protein: CASSYTIAEGSYNEQFF
CDR3 DNA: TGTGCCAGCAGTTACACCATAGCGGAGGGCTCCTACAATGAGCAGTTCTTC

V gene: TRBV9
clone size: -
J gene: TRBJ2-7
D gene: -
CDR3 protein: CASSAKTDTYYEQYF
CDR3 DNA: TGTGCCAGCAGCGCAAAAACCGACACGTACTACGAGCAGTACTTC

V gene: TRBV10-3
clone size: few
J gene: TRBJ2-1
D gene: TRBD2
CDR3 protein: CAITTSSGSHNEQFF
CDR3 DNA: TGTGCCATCACTACTAGTAGCGGGAGCCACAATGAGCAGTTCTTC

V gene: TRBV4-3
clone size: -
J gene: TRBJ2-7
D gene: TRBD1
CDR3 protein: CASAHGTGTYEQYF
CDR3 DNA: TGCGCCAGCGCACACGGGACAGGGACCTACGAGCAGTACTTC

V gene: TRBV28
clone size: -
J gene: TRBJ2-3
D gene: TRBD2
CDR3 protein: CASSISGENTDTQYF
CDR3 DNA: TGTGCCAGCAGTATAAGCGGGGAGAACACAGATACGCAGTATTTT

V gene: TRBV28
clone size: -
J gene: TRBJ2-5
D gene: -
CDR3 protein: CASRNGASGETQYF
CDR3 DNA: TGTGCCAGCAGGAACGGGGCATCGGGAGAGACCCAGTACTTC

V gene: TRBV12-3/TRBV12-4
clone size: -
J gene: TRBJ2-7
D gene: TRBD2
CDR3 protein: CASSFAAGGLEQYF
CDR3 DNA: TGTGCCAGCAGTTTTGCGGCGGGAGGGCTCGAGCAGTACTTC

V gene: TRBV29-1
clone size: -
J gene: TRBJ2-7
D gene: TRBD1
CDR3 protein: CSFDGTGRNEQYF
CDR3 DNA: TGCAGCTTTGATGGGACAGGGAGGAACGAGCAGTACTTC

V gene: TRBV15
clone size: -
J gene: TRBJ2-3
D gene: -
CDR3 protein: CATSRGTDTQYF
CDR3 DNA: TGTGCCACCAGCAGGGGGACAGATACGCAGTATTTT

V gene: TRBV4-1
clone size: -
J gene: TRBJ2-3
D gene: TRBD2
CDR3 protein: CASGPGLAGGVGTDTQYF
CDR3 DNA: TGCGCCAGCGGCCCTGGACTAGCGGGCGGCGTCGGGACAGATACGCAGTATTTT

V gene: TRBV27
clone size: -
J gene: TRBJ2-7
D gene: -
CDR3 protein: CASSSLSRSLSYEQYF
CDR3 DNA: TGTGCCAGCAGTTCCCTATCCAGGAGTCTCTCCTACGAGCAGTACTTC

V gene: TRBV20-1
clone size: -
J gene: TRBJ2-7
D gene: TRBD2
CDR3 protein: CSARKGGRAASEQYF
CDR3 DNA: TGCAGTGCTAGAAAAGGCGGGAGGGCCGCCTCCGAGCAGTACTTC

V gene: TRBV6-5
clone size: -
J gene: TRBJ2-5
D gene: -
CDR3 protein: CASSRSQEGLEQYF
CDR3 DNA: TGTGCCAGCAGTCGCAGTCAGGAGGGACTTGAGCAGTACTTC

V gene: TRBV5-6
clone size: -
J gene: TRBJ2-7
D gene: TRBD1
CDR3 protein: CASSPGDRYHEQYF
CDR3 DNA: TGTGCCAGCAGCCCGGGGGACAGGTATCACGAGCAGTACTTC

V gene: TRBV29-1
clone size: many
J gene: TRBJ2-7
D gene: -
CDR3 protein: CSVGGRSSYEQYF
CDR3 DNA: TGCAGCGTGGGGGGTCGGAGCTCCTACGAGCAGTACTTC

V gene: TRBV5-1
clone size: few
J gene: TRBJ2-7
D gene: -
CDR3 protein: CASSLVEGDEQYF
CDR3 DNA: TGCGCCAGCAGCTTGGTAGAGGGAGACGAGCAGTACTTC

V gene: TRBV29-1
clone size: -
J gene: TRBJ2-7
D gene: TRBD2
CDR3 protein: CSVEGLAGVSYEQYF
CDR3 DNA: TGCAGCGTTGAAGGACTAGCGGGAGTATCGTACGAGCAGTACTTC